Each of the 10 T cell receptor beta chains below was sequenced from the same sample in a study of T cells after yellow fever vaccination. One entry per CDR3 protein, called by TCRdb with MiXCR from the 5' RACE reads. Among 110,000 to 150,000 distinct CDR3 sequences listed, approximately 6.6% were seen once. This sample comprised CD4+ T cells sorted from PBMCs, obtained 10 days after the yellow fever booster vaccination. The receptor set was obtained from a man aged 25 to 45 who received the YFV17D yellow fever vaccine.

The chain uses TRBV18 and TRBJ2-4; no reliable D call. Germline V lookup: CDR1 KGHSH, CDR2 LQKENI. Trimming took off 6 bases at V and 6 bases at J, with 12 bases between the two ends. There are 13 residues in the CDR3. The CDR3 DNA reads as TGTGCCAGCTCGCCGGACGGTTTAAACATTCAGTACTTC. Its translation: CASSPDGLNIQYF. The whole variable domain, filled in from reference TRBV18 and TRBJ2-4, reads NAGVMQNPRHLVRRRGQEARLRCSPMKGHSHVYWYRQLPEEGLKFMVYLQKENIIDESGMPKERFSAEFPKEGPSILRIQQVVRGDSAAYFCASSPDGLNIQYFGAGTRLSVL.

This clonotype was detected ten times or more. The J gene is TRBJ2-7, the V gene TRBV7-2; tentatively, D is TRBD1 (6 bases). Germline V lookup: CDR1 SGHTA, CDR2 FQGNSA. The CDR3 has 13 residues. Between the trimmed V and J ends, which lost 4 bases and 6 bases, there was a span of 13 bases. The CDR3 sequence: CASSYFEQGEQYF. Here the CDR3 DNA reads TGTGCCAGCAGCTATTTCGAACAGGGCGAGCAGTACTTC.

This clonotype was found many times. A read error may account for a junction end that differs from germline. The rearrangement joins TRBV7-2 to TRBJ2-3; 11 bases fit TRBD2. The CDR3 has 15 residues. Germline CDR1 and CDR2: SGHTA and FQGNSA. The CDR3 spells CASSQGLAGTDTQYF. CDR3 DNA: TGCGCCAGCAGCCAGGGACTAGCGGGCACAGATACGCAGTATTTT.

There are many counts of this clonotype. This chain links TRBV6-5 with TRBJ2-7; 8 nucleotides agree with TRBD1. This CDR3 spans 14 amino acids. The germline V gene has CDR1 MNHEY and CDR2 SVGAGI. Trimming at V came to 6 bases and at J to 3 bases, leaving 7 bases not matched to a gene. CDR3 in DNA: TGTGCCAGCAGAACCGGACAGGGCTTCTACGAGCAGTACTTC. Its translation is CASRTGQGFYEQYF.

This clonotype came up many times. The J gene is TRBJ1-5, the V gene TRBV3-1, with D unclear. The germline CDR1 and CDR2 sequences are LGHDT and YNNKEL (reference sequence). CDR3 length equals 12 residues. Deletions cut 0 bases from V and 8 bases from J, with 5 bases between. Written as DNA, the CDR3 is TGTGCCAGCAGCCAAGATAGCAAGCCCCAGCATTTT. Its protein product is CASSQDSKPQHF.

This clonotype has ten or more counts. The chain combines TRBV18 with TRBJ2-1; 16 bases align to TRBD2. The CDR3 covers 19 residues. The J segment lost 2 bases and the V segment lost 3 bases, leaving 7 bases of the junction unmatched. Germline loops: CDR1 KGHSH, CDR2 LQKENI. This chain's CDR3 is CASSPRTGTSGRAYNEQFF. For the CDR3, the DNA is TGTGCCAGCTCACCCAGGACAGGGACTAGCGGGAGGGCCTACAATGAGCAGTTCTTC. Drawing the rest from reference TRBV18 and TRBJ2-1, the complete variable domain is NAGVMQNPRHLVRRRGQEARLRCSPMKGHSHVYWYRQLPEEGLKFMVYLQKENIIDESGMPKERFSAEFPKEGPSILRIQQVVRGDSAAYFCASSPRTGTSGRAYNEQFFGPGTRLTVL.

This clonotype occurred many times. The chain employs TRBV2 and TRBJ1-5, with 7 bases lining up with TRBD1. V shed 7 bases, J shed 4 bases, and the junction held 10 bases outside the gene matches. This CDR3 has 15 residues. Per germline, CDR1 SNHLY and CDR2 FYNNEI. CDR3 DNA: TGTGCCAGCAAGGGGCAAGGGGGCATAAATCAGCCCCAGCATTTT. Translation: CASKGQGGINQPQHF.

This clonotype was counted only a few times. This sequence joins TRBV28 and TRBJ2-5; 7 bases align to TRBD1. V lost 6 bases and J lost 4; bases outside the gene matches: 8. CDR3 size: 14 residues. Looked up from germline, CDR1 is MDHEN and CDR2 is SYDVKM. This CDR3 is CASSPGQSVETQYF. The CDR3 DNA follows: TGTGCCAGCAGCCCGGGACAGTCGGTAGAGACCCAGTACTTC.

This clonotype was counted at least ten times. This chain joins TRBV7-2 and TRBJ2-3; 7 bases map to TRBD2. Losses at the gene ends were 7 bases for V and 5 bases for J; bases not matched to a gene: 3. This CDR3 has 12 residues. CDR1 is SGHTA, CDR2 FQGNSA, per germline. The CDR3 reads CASTPGGDTQYF. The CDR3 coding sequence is TGTGCCAGCACTCCGGGGGGAGATACGCAGTATTTT.

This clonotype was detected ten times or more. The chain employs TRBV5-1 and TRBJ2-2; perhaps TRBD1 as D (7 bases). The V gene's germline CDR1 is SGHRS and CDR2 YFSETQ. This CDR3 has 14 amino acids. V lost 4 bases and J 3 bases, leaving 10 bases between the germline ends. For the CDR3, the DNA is TGCGCCAGCAGCCAGGGGGGCGACACCGGGGAGCTGTTTTTT. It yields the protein CASSQGGDTGELFF.